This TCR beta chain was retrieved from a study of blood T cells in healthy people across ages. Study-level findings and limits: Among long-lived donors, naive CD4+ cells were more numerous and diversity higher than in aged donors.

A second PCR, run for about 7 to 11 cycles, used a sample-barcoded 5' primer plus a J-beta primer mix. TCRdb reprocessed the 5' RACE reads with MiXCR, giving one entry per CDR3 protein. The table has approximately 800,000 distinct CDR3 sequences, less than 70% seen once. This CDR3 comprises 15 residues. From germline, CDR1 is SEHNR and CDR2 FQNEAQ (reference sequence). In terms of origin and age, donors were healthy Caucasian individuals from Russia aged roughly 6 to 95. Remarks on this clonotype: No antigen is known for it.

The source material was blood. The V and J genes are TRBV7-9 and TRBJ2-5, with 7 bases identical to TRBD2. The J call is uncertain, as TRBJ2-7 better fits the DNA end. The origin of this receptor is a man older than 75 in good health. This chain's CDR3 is CASVRVAPGGGEQYF. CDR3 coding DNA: TGTGCCAGCGTTCGGGTTGCACCGGGGGGTGGCGAGCAGTACTTC.